Listed below are T cell receptor beta chains from one sample, sequenced in a study of T cells in Graves' hyperthyroidism and ophthalmopathy. TCRdb independently ran MiXCR on the multiplex PCR reads; one entry per CDR3 protein. This table holds about 610,000 distinct CDR3 sequences, 14% to 15% found once. The source material was blood. The receptors were sampled from a woman in her forties with Graves' ophthalmopathy. Each CDR3 is given with its conserved first and last residue.

TRBV10-3	TRBJ2-7	CAISPERVRGYEQYF
TRBV6-5	TRBJ1-1	CASSYGGLSAVNTEAFF
TRBV20-1	TRBJ2-7	CSARETRDPDFVQYF
TRBV19	TRBJ1-5	CASSIDSLAPRAPQPQHF
TRBV15	TRBJ2-6	CATSRDQAGVSGANVLTF
TRBV4-1	TRBJ1-2	CASSQERERGYTF
TRBV4-2	TRBJ2-7	CASSLRAGDEQYF
TRBV5-1	TRBJ2-3	CASNLGYSTDTQYF
TRBV27	TRBJ2-2	CASTQAGGPTGELFF
TRBV4-1	TRBJ1-5	CASSPGQRDQPQHF
TRBV9	TRBJ2-7	CASSVEAGGIHEQYF
TRBV6-1	TRBJ1-5	CASSEVAGMGNQPQHF
TRBV3-1	TRBJ1-1	CASSPDRGRPNTEAFF